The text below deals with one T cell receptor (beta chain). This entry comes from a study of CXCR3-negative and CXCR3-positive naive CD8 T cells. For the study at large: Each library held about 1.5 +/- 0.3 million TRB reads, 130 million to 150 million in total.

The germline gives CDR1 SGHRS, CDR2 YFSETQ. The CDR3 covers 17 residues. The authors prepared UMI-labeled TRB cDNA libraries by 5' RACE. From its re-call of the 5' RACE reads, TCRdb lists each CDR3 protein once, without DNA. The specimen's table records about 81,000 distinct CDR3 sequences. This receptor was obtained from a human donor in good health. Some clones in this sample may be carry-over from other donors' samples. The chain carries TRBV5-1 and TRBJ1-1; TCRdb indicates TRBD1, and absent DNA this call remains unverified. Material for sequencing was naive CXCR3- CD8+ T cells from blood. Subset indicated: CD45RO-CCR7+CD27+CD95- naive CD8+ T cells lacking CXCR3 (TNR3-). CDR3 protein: CASSLFRLDRTNTEAFF.